This TCR beta chain was sequenced during a study of radiation and T cells in renal cell carcinoma. Study-wide findings and caveats: Without pretreatment biopsies, baseline tumor clonotype presence was undetermined. In blood, top tumor clones expanded by 2 weeks, shrinking by 4.

Data came from immunoSEQ multiplex PCR; TCRdb stores just in-frame clones and leaves some out. Found here are 130,000 to 150,000 clones, 65% to 90% of them singletons; the top ten hold about a sixth. Comments on this clone: Its antigen is not identified.

Sample time point: blood 4 weeks post-SBRT, at nephrectomy. Treatment reported: 15 Gy SBRT to primary tumor, nephrectomy 4 weeks later. The tumor was a clear cell renal cell carcinoma. Per germline, CDR1 MDHEN and CDR2 SYDVKM. V shed 11 bases, J shed 5 bases, and the junction held 3 bases outside the gene matches. The CDR3 extends over 13 amino acids. The input for sequencing was blood, taken from a patient whose treatment included radiotherapy and nephrectomy. The rearrangement uses TRBV28 and TRBJ2-7; 16 nucleotides align to TRBD2. This sequence originates from a woman aged 50 to 60 with renal cell carcinoma. CDR3 sequence reads: CAGGLAGGDEQYF. For the CDR3, the DNA is TGTGCCGGGGGACTAGCGGGAGGGGACGAGCAGTACTTC.